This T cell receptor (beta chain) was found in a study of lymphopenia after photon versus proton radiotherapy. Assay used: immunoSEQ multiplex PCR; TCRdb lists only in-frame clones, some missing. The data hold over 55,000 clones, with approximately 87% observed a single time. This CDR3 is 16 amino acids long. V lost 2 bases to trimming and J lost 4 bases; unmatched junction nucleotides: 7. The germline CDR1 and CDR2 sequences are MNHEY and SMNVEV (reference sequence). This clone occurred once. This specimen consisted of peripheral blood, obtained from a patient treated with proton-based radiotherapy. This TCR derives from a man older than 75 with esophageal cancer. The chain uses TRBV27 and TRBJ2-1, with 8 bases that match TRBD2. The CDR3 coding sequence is TGTGCCAGCAGTTTAGACAGCGGGAGAGGGTACAATGAGCAGTTCTTC. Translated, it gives CASSLDSGRGYNEQFF.